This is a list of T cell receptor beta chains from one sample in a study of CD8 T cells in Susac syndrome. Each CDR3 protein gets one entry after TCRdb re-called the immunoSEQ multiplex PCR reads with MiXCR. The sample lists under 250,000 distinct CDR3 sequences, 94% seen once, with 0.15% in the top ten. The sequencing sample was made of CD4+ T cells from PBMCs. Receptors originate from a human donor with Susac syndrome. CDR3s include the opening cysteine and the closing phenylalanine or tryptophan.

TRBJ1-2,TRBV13,CASSLTQGLGYGYTF
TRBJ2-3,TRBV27,CASGGVGASTDTQYF
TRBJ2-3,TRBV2,CASSASGFGTDTQYF
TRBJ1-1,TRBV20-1,CSADRGAEAFF
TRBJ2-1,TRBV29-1,CSHNRDGYNEQFF
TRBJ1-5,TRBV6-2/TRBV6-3,CASSYEQGAGQPQHF
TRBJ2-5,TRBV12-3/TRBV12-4,CASSGGRTGQETQYF
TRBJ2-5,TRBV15,CATSMTGLQTQYF
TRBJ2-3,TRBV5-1,CASSRRAGGHTDTQYF
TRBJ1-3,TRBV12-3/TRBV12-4,CASRTGTGDSGNTIYF
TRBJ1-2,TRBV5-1,CASSLVDRDDGYTF
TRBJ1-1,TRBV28,CASTVASRTEAFF
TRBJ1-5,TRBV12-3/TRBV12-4,CASSRTLGQGNQPQHF
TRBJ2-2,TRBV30,CAWSVLRAGELFF
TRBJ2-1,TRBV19,CASSSPGGTDNEQFF
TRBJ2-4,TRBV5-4,CASSPKGTGEDIQYF
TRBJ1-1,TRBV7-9,CASSSGQGVENTEAFF
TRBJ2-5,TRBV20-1,CSASPFGGRETQYF
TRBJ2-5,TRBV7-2,CASRRLAGGRKTQYF
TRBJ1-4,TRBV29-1,CSGRKNEKLFF
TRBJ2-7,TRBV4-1,CASSQEILDRGETYEQYF